These T cell receptor beta chains were read from a single sample in a study of shared clonotypes between healthy human individuals. Generated by immunoSEQ multiplex PCR, the TCRdb table keeps only in-frame clones and is missing some. Of about 520,000 clones listed, 70% to 85% were seen once; the top ten hold more than 10%. The sequencing sample was made of PBMCs. The receptor source for this set is a middle-aged woman in good health. Some clones in this sample may be carry-over from other donors' samples. Each CDR3 is given with its conserved first and last residue. The D gene is left open where the match is weak. Expanded clones get a size class; other rows say once, few or many, or leave the size out.

j_gene: TRBJ2-1; d_gene: TRBD2; abundance: few; v_gene: TRBV5-1; CDR3aa: CASSPRLADNEQFF; CDR3nt: TGCGCCAGCAGCCCCCGACTAGCGGACAATGAGCAGTTCTTC
j_gene: TRBJ2-1; d_gene: NA; abundance: NA; v_gene: TRBV28; CDR3aa: CASSPLDDQSRNEQFF; CDR3nt: TGTGCCAGCAGTCCATTGGACGACCAAAGCCGTAATGAGCAGTTCTTC
j_gene: TRBJ2-7; d_gene: NA; abundance: NA; v_gene: TRBV28; CDR3aa: CASSHGYEQYF; CDR3nt: TGTGCCAGTTCCCACGGGTACGAGCAGTACTTC
j_gene: TRBJ2-1; d_gene: TRBD2; abundance: NA; v_gene: TRBV6-5; CDR3aa: CASRPGTSLDNEQFF; CDR3nt: TGTGCCAGCAGACCCGGGACTAGCCTCGACAATGAGCAGTTCTTC
j_gene: TRBJ2-7; d_gene: TRBD1; abundance: once; v_gene: TRBV5-8; CDR3aa: CASSSGQGMDEQYF; CDR3nt: TGTGCCAGCAGCTCGGGACAGGGGATGGACGAGCAGTACTTC
j_gene: TRBJ2-1; d_gene: TRBD2; abundance: NA; v_gene: TRBV28; CDR3aa: CASSPGLAELNEQFF; CDR3nt: TGTGCCAGCAGTCCGGGACTAGCGGAACTCAATGAGCAGTTCTTC
j_gene: TRBJ2-3; d_gene: NA; abundance: NA; v_gene: TRBV7-9; CDR3aa: CASSSYREVPTDTQYF; CDR3nt: TGTGCCAGCAGCTCCTACAGGGAGGTCCCCACAGATACGCAGTATTTT
j_gene: TRBJ2-7; d_gene: NA; abundance: many; v_gene: TRBV7-9; CDR3aa: CASSLHDSLEQYF; CDR3nt: TGTGCCAGCAGCTTACACGACAGCCTCGAGCAGTACTTC
j_gene: TRBJ2-7; d_gene: TRBD2; abundance: NA; v_gene: TRBV15; CDR3aa: CATSREREFCFRRAYEQYF; CDR3nt: TGTGCCACCAGCAGAGAGCGGGAGTTTTGTTTTCGTCGCGCCTACGAGCAGTACTTC
j_gene: TRBJ2-1; d_gene: TRBD2; abundance: NA; v_gene: TRBV9; CDR3aa: CASSVTGGAYNEQFF; CDR3nt: TGTGCCAGCAGCGTAACGGGAGGCGCCTACAATGAGCAGTTCTTC
j_gene: TRBJ2-1; d_gene: TRBD2; abundance: NA; v_gene: TRBV9; CDR3aa: CASSVASLAGDNEQFF; CDR3nt: TGTGCCAGCAGCGTAGCTTCCCTAGCGGGAGACAATGAGCAGTTCTTC
j_gene: TRBJ2-3; d_gene: TRBD2; abundance: NA; v_gene: TRBV30; CDR3aa: CAWSVRTSASDTQYF; CDR3nt: TGTGCCTGGAGTGTACGGACTAGCGCTTCAGATACGCAGTATTTT
j_gene: TRBJ2-1; d_gene: TRBD2; abundance: NA; v_gene: TRBV7-9; CDR3aa: CASSPRLAVDNEQFF; CDR3nt: TGTGCCAGCAGCCCGAGACTAGCGGTGGACAATGAGCAGTTCTTC
j_gene: TRBJ2-7; d_gene: TRBD1; abundance: NA; v_gene: TRBV7-8; CDR3aa: CASSLGGQADEQYF; CDR3nt: TGTGCCAGCAGCTTAGGCGGACAGGCGGACGAGCAGTACTTC
j_gene: TRBJ1-3; d_gene: TRBD1; abundance: NA; v_gene: TRBV10-2; CDR3aa: CASIPGQGAYYSGNTIYF; CDR3nt: TGCGCCAGCATCCCGGGACAGGGGGCTTATTACTCTGGAAACACCATATATTTT
j_gene: TRBJ1-2; d_gene: NA; abundance: NA; v_gene: TRBV10-3; CDR3aa: CAIRSTERDGYTF; CDR3nt: TGTGCCATCAGGTCAACGGAACGCGATGGCTACACCTTC
j_gene: TRBJ1-1; d_gene: NA; abundance: NA; v_gene: TRBV7-2; CDR3aa: CASSRGRAAAEAFF; CDR3nt: TGTGCCAGCAGCCGGGGACGTGCGGCCGCTGAAGCTTTCTTT
j_gene: TRBJ2-3; d_gene: TRBD1; abundance: NA; v_gene: TRBV2; CDR3aa: CASSGRDRDTQYF; CDR3nt: TGTGCCAGCAGTGGCCGGGACAGAGATACGCAGTATTTT
j_gene: TRBJ2-2; d_gene: NA; abundance: few; v_gene: TRBV2; CDR3aa: CASSVGTNTGELFF; CDR3nt: TGTGCCAGCAGTGTAGGTACGAACACCGGGGAGCTGTTTTTT
j_gene: TRBJ1-2; d_gene: TRBD1; abundance: NA; v_gene: TRBV11-3; CDR3aa: CASSSHRGLEGYTF; CDR3nt: TGTGCCAGCAGCTCCCACAGGGGGCTAGAAGGCTACACCTTC
j_gene: TRBJ2-4; d_gene: NA; abundance: NA; v_gene: TRBV28; CDR3aa: CASSTGQGGGIQYF; CDR3nt: TGTGCCAGCAGTACAGGACAGGGCGGGGGCATTCAGTACTTC
j_gene: TRBJ2-7; d_gene: NA; abundance: NA; v_gene: TRBV9; CDR3aa: CASSADGYEQYF; CDR3nt: TGTGCCAGCAGCGCGGACGGCTACGAGCAGTACTTC
j_gene: TRBJ2-7; d_gene: NA; abundance: NA; v_gene: TRBV30; CDR3aa: CAWRLAVSSYEQYF; CDR3nt: TGTGCCTGGAGATTAGCGGTTAGCTCCTACGAGCAGTACTTC
j_gene: TRBJ2-7; d_gene: NA; abundance: NA; v_gene: TRBV6-5; CDR3aa: CASSSTRGKYEQYF; CDR3nt: TGTGCCAGCAGTTCCACCCGGGGCAAATACGAGCAGTACTTC
j_gene: TRBJ2-7; d_gene: NA; abundance: NA; v_gene: TRBV7-8; CDR3aa: CASRDLTGSYEQYF; CDR3nt: TGTGCCAGCAGGGACTTAACGGGCTCCTACGAGCAGTACTTC
j_gene: TRBJ2-7; d_gene: NA; abundance: NA; v_gene: TRBV9; CDR3aa: CASSVGQGAYEQYF; CDR3nt: TGTGCCAGCAGCGTAGGTCAAGGGGCCTACGAGCAGTACTTC
j_gene: TRBJ2-1; d_gene: TRBD2; abundance: NA; v_gene: TRBV10-2; CDR3aa: CASTRPGLAGVAEQFF; CDR3nt: TGCGCCAGCACCCGACCGGGACTAGCGGGAGTGGCTGAGCAGTTCTTC
j_gene: TRBJ2-2; d_gene: NA; abundance: NA; v_gene: TRBV7-9; CDR3aa: CASSFSRNTGELFF; CDR3nt: TGTGCCAGCAGCTTCAGCAGGAACACCGGGGAGCTGTTTTTT
j_gene: TRBJ2-7; d_gene: NA; abundance: NA; v_gene: TRBV6-5; CDR3aa: CASSPPGQAYEQYF; CDR3nt: TGTGCCAGCAGTCCCCCGGGACAAGCCTACGAGCAGTACTTC
j_gene: TRBJ2-3; d_gene: NA; abundance: NA; v_gene: TRBV10-1; CDR3aa: CASGPGYSTDTQYF; CDR3nt: TGCGCCAGCGGACCAGGGTATAGCACAGATACGCAGTATTTT
j_gene: TRBJ1-2; d_gene: NA; abundance: once; v_gene: TRBV9; CDR3aa: CASSVAPQGELGGYTF; CDR3nt: TGTGCCAGCAGCGTAGCCCCGCAGGGAGAACTAGGAGGCTACACCTTC
j_gene: TRBJ1-1; d_gene: TRBD1; abundance: once; v_gene: TRBV5-1; CDR3aa: CASSRPGQTNTEAFF; CDR3nt: TGCGCCAGCAGCAGACCGGGACAGACGAACACTGAAGCTTTCTTT
j_gene: TRBJ2-5; d_gene: NA; abundance: NA; v_gene: TRBV5-4; CDR3aa: CASSWVGDGTQYF; CDR3nt: TGTGCCAGCAGCTGGGTAGGGGATGGGACCCAGTACTTC
j_gene: TRBJ2-2; d_gene: TRBD1; abundance: many; v_gene: TRBV5-1; CDR3aa: CASSVRTGGDTGELFF; CDR3nt: TGCGCCAGCAGCGTTAGGACAGGGGGCGACACCGGGGAGCTGTTTTTT
j_gene: TRBJ2-1; d_gene: TRBD2; abundance: NA; v_gene: TRBV28; CDR3aa: CASSDIGLAGVSEQFF; CDR3nt: TGTGCCAGCAGCGACATCGGACTAGCGGGAGTTAGTGAGCAGTTCTTC
j_gene: TRBJ2-2; d_gene: TRBD2; abundance: NA; v_gene: TRBV28; CDR3aa: CASSLQLAGRFGELFF; CDR3nt: TGTGCCAGCAGTTTACAACTAGCGGGGAGGTTCGGGGAGCTGTTTTTT
j_gene: TRBJ2-2; d_gene: TRBD2; abundance: NA; v_gene: TRBV13; CDR3aa: CASSLAAGGNTGELFF; CDR3nt: TGTGCCAGCAGCTTAGCGGCGGGAGGGAACACCGGGGAGCTGTTTTTT
j_gene: TRBJ1-5; d_gene: NA; abundance: few; v_gene: TRBV5-4; CDR3aa: CASSLDRTLGQPQHF; CDR3nt: TGTGCCAGCAGCCTCGACAGAACCCTGGGGCAGCCCCAGCATTTT
j_gene: TRBJ2-2; d_gene: NA; abundance: NA; v_gene: TRBV2; CDR3aa: CASSTQEMNTGELFF; CDR3nt: TGTGCCAGCAGTACACAGGAGATGAACACCGGGGAGCTGTTTTTT
j_gene: TRBJ2-7; d_gene: TRBD2; abundance: NA; v_gene: TRBV4-3; CDR3aa: CASSPSGSSYEQYF; CDR3nt: TGCGCCAGCAGCCCCAGCGGGAGCTCCTACGAGCAGTACTTC
j_gene: TRBJ1-4; d_gene: NA; abundance: NA; v_gene: TRBV15; CDR3aa: CATSRAKTSNEKLFF; CDR3nt: TGTGCCACCAGCAGAGCAAAGACATCTAATGAAAAACTGTTTTTT
j_gene: TRBJ2-7; d_gene: TRBD1; abundance: many; v_gene: TRBV19; CDR3aa: CASSGTVVPYEQYF; CDR3nt: TGTGCCAGTAGTGGGACAGTGGTCCCCTACGAGCAGTACTTC
j_gene: TRBJ2-7; d_gene: NA; abundance: NA; v_gene: TRBV27; CDR3aa: CASSRSPGAYYEQYF; CDR3nt: TGTGCCAGCAGTCGTTCCCCGGGTGCCTACTACGAGCAGTACTTC
j_gene: TRBJ2-6; d_gene: NA; abundance: once; v_gene: TRBV5-1; CDR3aa: CASRGNVLTF; CDR3nt: TGCGCCAGCAGGGGCAACGTCCTGACTTTC
j_gene: TRBJ2-7; d_gene: NA; abundance: NA; v_gene: TRBV5-4; CDR3aa: CASSEMGSYEQYF; CDR3nt: TGTGCCAGCAGCGAAATGGGTTCATACGAGCAGTACTTC
j_gene: TRBJ2-3; d_gene: NA; abundance: NA; v_gene: TRBV25-1; CDR3aa: CASSEYPSGSTDTQYF; CDR3nt: TGTGCCAGCAGTGAATATCCGTCGGGGAGCACAGATACGCAGTATTTT